A selection of T cell receptor beta chains follows, all from one sample in a study of shared clonotypes between healthy human individuals. Libraries were prepared by immunoSEQ multiplex PCR; TCRdb keeps only in-frame clonotypes and omits some of them. Seen here are about 1.5 million clones, 98% observed once, and the top ten hold 0.4% to 0.45%. Sequences were obtained from naive CD4+ T cells sorted from blood. The receptors were sampled from a man aged 30 to 45 in good health. Each CDR3 is given with its conserved first and last residue. The order of the fields is J gene, V gene, D gene, clone size, CDR3 protein, CDR3 DNA. A D gene is named only where the DNA matches it firmly. Part of the rows lack a size; the others show once, few, many or a class for expanded clones.

TRBJ2-7 | TRBV29-1 | TRBD1 | - | CSVRTGVYEQYF | TGCAGCGTTCGGACAGGGGTCTACGAGCAGTACTTC
TRBJ1-1 | TRBV7-8 | - | - | CASSKGGNTEAFF | TGTGCCAGCAGTAAGGGCGGGAACACTGAAGCTTTCTTT
TRBJ2-1 | TRBV2 | TRBD1 | - | CASSRQGAVDNEQFF | TGTGCCAGCAGTAGACAGGGGGCCGTTGACAATGAGCAGTTCTTC
TRBJ2-2 | TRBV29-1 | TRBD1 | - | CSASTGTTGELFF | TGCAGCGCTTCGACAGGGACCACCGGGGAGCTGTTTTTT
TRBJ2-2 | TRBV5-5 | - | - | CASSTFSGTNTGELFF | TGTGCCAGCAGCACCTTTTCGGGGACGAACACCGGGGAGCTGTTTTTT
TRBJ2-7 | TRBV28 | TRBD2 | - | CASSPLAGAEQYF | TGTGCCAGCAGTCCTCTAGCGGGAGCCGAGCAGTACTTC
TRBJ2-6 | TRBV6-6 | - | - | CASSSGTSGANVLTF | TGTGCCAGCAGTTCCGGGACTTCTGGGGCCAACGTCCTGACTTTC
TRBJ2-3 | TRBV29-1 | TRBD2 | - | CSLPGLAGATQYF | TGCAGTTTACCGGGACTAGCGGGAGCTACGCAGTATTTT
TRBJ1-5 | TRBV10-3 | - | - | CAIPPGQPQHF | TGTGCCATCCCACCCGGTCAGCCCCAGCATTTT
TRBJ1-1 | TRBV6-5 | - | - | CASSYSYPNPEAFF | TGTGCCAGCAGTTACTCGTATCCTAACCCTGAAGCTTTCTTT
TRBJ2-1 | TRBV27 | - | once | CASRQTLAHNEQFF | TGTGCCAGCAGGCAAACACTGGCCCACAATGAGCAGTTCTTC
TRBJ2-3 | TRBV7-9 | TRBD2 | - | CASSLGRARTDTQYF | TGTGCCAGCAGCTTGGGGAGGGCCCGCACAGATACGCAGTATTTT
TRBJ2-2 | TRBV19 | TRBD1 | - | CASSIGVPRGGNTGELFF | TGTGCCAGTAGTATAGGGGTCCCTCGAGGGGGCAACACCGGGGAGCTGTTTTTT
TRBJ1-1 | TRBV29-1 | - | - | CSVFSFVPEAFF | TGCAGCGTTTTTTCTTTTGTTCCTGAAGCTTTCTTT
TRBJ1-3 | TRBV6-5 | - | - | CASRPGWGNTIYF | TGTGCCAGCAGGCCCGGTTGGGGAAACACCATATATTTT
TRBJ2-5 | TRBV25-1 | TRBD1 | - | CASRRTGAGETQYF | TGTGCCAGCAGGCGGACAGGGGCTGGAGAGACCCAGTACTTC
TRBJ2-7 | TRBV6-1 | TRBD2 | once | CASSELTSGSLSYEQYF | TGTGCCAGCAGTGAATTGACTAGCGGGAGCCTGTCTTACGAGCAGTACTTC
TRBJ1-1 | TRBV9 | - | - | CASSVGSEGTEAFF | TGTGCCAGCAGCGTAGGGTCCGAGGGAACTGAAGCTTTCTTT
TRBJ1-1 | TRBV18 | - | - | CASSIKSPDMNTEAFF | TGTGCCAGCTCAATAAAATCGCCAGACATGAACACTGAAGCTTTCTTT
TRBJ1-4 | TRBV18 | - | - | CASSPKLQGRNEKLFF | TGTGCCAGCTCGCCGAAACTACAGGGAAGGAATGAAAAACTGTTTTTT
TRBJ2-5 | TRBV6-5 | - | once | CASSYSDSFGETQYF | TGTGCCAGCAGTTACTCGGACAGCTTCGGAGAGACCCAGTACTTC
TRBJ2-3 | TRBV5-1 | TRBD2 | - | CASRLAGPTDTQYF | TGCGCCAGCAGGCTAGCGGGACCCACAGATACGCAGTATTTT
TRBJ2-3 | TRBV7-2 | TRBD2 | - | CASSSRAGITDTQYF | TGTGCCAGCAGCTCCAGAGCGGGGATCACAGATACGCAGTATTTT
TRBJ2-5 | TRBV10-1 | - | once | CASSDAGVETQYF | TGCGCCAGCAGTGATGCTGGTGTGGAGACCCAGTACTTC
TRBJ2-2 | TRBV9 | TRBD2 | - | CASSVALGSGSLETGELFF | TGTGCCAGCAGCGTAGCTCTGGGTAGCGGGAGCTTGGAAACCGGGGAGCTGTTTTTT
TRBJ1-2 | TRBV12-5 | - | - | CASGFNVNYGYTF | TGTGCTAGTGGTTTCAACGTTAACTATGGCTACACCTTC
TRBJ2-7 | TRBV7-2 | TRBD1 | - | CASSTGTGNTYEQYF | TGTGCCAGCAGCACCGGGACAGGGAACACCTACGAGCAGTACTTC